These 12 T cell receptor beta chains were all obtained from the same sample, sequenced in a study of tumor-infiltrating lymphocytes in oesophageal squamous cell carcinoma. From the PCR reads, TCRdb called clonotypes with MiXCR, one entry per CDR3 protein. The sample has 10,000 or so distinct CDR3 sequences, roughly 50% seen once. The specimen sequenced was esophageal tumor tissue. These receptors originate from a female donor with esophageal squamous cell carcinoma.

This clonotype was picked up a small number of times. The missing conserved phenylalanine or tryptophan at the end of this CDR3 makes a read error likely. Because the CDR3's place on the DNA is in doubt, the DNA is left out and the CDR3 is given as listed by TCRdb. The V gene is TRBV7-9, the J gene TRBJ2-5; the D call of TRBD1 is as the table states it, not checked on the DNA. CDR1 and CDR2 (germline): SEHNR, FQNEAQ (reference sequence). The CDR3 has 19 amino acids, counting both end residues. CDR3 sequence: CASSFQGTGNSNSPLHFGN.

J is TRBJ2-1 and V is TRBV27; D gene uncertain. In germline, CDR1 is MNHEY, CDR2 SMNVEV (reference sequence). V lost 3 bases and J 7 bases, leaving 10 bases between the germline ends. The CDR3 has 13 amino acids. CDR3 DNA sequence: TGTGCCAGCAGTTTCTCTCCTATAAATGAGCAGTTCTTC. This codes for CASSFSPINEQFF.

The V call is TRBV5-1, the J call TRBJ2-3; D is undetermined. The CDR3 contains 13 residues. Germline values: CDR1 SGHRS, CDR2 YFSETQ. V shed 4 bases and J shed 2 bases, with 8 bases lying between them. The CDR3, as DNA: TGCGCCAGCAGCAGGGCTTCCACAGATACGCAGTATTTT. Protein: CASSRASTDTQYF.

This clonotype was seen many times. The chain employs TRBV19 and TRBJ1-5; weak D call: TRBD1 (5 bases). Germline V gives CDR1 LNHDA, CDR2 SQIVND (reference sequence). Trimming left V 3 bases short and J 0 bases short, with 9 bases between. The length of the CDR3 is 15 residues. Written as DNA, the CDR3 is TGTGCCAGTAGTATTACGGGGGATAGCAATCAGCCCCAGCATTTT. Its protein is CASSITGDSNQPQHF.

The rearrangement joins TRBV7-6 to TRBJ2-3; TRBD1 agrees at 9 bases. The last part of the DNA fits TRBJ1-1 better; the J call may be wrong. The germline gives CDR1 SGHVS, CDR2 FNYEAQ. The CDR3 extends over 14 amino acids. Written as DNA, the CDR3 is TGTGCCAGCAGCTCCACTGACAGGGGGACTGAAGCTTTCTTT. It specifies CASSSTDRGTEAFF.

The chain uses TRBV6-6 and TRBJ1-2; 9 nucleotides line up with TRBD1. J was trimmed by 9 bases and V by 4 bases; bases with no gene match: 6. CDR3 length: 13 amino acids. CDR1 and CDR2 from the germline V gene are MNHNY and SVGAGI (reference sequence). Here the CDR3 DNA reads TGTGCCAGCAGTTCCGACAGGGGGAGACGCTACACCTTC. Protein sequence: CASSSDRGRRYTF.

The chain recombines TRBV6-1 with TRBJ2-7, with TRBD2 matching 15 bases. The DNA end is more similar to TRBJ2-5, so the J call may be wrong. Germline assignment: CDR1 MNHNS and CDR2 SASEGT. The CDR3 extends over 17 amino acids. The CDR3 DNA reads TGTGCCAGCAGTGATCGGACTAGCGGGAGGGCCAGGGAGACCCAGTACTTC. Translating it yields CASSDRTSGRARETQYF.

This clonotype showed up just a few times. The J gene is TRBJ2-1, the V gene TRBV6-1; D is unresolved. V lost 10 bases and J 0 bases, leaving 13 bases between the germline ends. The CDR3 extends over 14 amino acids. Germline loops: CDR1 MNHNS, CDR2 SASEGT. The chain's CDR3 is CATTLASSYNEQFF. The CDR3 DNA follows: TGTGCCACAACACTGGCCAGCTCCTACAATGAGCAGTTCTTC.

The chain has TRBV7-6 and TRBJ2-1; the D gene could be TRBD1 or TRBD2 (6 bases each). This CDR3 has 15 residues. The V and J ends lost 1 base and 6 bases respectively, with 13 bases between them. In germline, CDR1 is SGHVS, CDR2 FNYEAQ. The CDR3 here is CASSLDGGRGNEQFF. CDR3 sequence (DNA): TGTGCCAGCAGCTTAGACGGGGGCAGGGGCAATGAGCAGTTCTTC.

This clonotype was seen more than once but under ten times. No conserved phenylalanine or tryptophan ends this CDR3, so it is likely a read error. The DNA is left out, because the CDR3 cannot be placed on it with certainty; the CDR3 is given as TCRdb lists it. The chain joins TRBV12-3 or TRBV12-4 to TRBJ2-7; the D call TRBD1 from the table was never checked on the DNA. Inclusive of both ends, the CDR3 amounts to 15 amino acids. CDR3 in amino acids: CASSLFRDNGYTFGS.

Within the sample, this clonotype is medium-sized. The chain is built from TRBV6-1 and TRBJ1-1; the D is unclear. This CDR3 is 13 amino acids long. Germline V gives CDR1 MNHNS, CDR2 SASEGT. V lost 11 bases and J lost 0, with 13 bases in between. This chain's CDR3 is CALQYSMNTEAFF. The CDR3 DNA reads TGTGCCCTCCAGTATTCCATGAACACTGAAGCTTTCTTT.

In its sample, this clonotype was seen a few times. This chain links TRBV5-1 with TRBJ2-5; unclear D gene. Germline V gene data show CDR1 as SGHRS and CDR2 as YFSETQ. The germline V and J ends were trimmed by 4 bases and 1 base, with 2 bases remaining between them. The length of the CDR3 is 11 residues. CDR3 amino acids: CASSLQETQYF. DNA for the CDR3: TGCGCCAGCAGCCTCCAAGAGACCCAGTACTTC.